This note documents a single TCR beta chain sequence. This clonotype was seen repeatedly, ten times or more. No cognate antigen has been identified for it. One base away there is no much larger clone; base qualities are not given. This sample is part of a study of T cells in Graves' hyperthyroidism and ophthalmopathy (dated by TCRdb to between 2017 and 2020). Some background on the complete study: To identify TCR V-J signatures that set the groups apart, the researchers used a discovery cohort of 100 patients, made up of approximately 43 with Graves' ophthalmopathy and 57 with stable Graves' hyperthyroidism. According to the paper, TCR Vbeta CDR3 sequencing was carried out on 120 to 150 peripheral blood samples, which came from approximately 43 ophthalmopathy, 80 or so hyperthyroidism and 17 progressor patients. Whether ophthalmopathy could be predicted prospectively was tested in an independent validation cohort made up of approximately 19 hyperthyroidism patients plus 17 patients who later progressed to ophthalmopathy. Once sampling was done, hyperthyroidism patients were given methimazole at a starting dose of 30 mg daily, whereas ophthalmopathy patients were given high-dose intravenous methylprednisolone. The 100 discovery patients were divided at random into training and test sets in a 7:3 ratio. The study also compared thyroid tissue and blood T-cell repertoires from about six Graves' hyperthyroidism patients.

The CDR3 numbers 13 residues from cysteine through phenylalanine. Kept here is only the CDR3 DNA, which spans 39 bases and is read in frame from base 1. Via the germline V gene (reference sequence), CDR1 is SEHNR and CDR2 FQNEAQ. The germline ends are 6 bases apart after V is trimmed by 1 base and J by 3 bases. The study excluded patients with uncontrolled infections, other autoimmune diseases, pregnancy or lactation. Diagnoses relied on clinical symptoms, serum thyroxine and TRAb, thyroid ultrasound and orbital computed tomography. Trizol reagent was used to extract total RNA, and RNA quality was then checked on an Agilent 2100 Bioanalyzer. TCR beta CDR3 regions were amplified from RNA transcripts. A first-round RT-PCR of the TCR CDR3 used the HTBI primer set with the Qiagen OneStep RT-PCR kit. A second multiplex PCR round built the libraries, followed by size selection and purification. Sequencing of the libraries was done on an Illumina HiSeq2000 using paired-end 100 bp reads. The authors' pipeline ran thus. SOAPnuke was used to process the raw data, throwing out any read that contained adapters or uncalled bases, had a mean Phred below 15, or lacked an exact constant-primer or identifier match. High-quality paired reads were merged using COPE v1.2.5, and each unique nucleotide sequence was defined as a clonotype. MiTCR v1.1 was used to align clonotypes to the IMGT TRBV, TRBD and TRBJ reference segments. Analysis was restricted to V-J combinations with a frequency above 0.0001, which covered about 99% of repertoires. The TCS score was defined as F50 (clonal expansion) divided by E x V (chaos), with BLOSUM62-based TCRdist calculated between CDR3 peptides within each V-J. Welch's t-statistics and random forest reduced some 510 V-J features to 13, which were used in a naive Bayes classifier (R e1071). The Morisita-Horn index was used to measure how similar the thyroid and blood repertoires were. The public reads were reanalyzed by TCRdb: fastp trimming at Q25, MiXCR alignment, in-frame beta chains only. Each record represents a unique CDR3 protein, reported with the most common genes and DNA among its rows. The V and J calls were determined by TCRdb, not by the authors. The sample includes 500,000 to 600,000 distinct CDR3 sequences, with around 45% observed a single time. 15% to 20% of the sample is in the top ten clones.

Study-level results and caveats: Sample size was not statistically predetermined, and blinding of investigators to group allocation was not performed. In validation, progression to ophthalmopathy was predicted by the model with around 70% sensitivity and around 75% specificity, a median of about 6 months before onset. Most expanded thyroid clonotypes (frequency above 0.001) were also detected in blood, a finding suggesting that blood repertoires may reflect thyroid immune responses. A model built on a 13 V-J signature distinguished ophthalmopathy from stable hyperthyroidism, reaching 87.88% sensitivity and about 81% specificity in cross-validation and 80%/75% in testing.

The rearrangement joined TRBV7-9 to TRBJ2-5, with no confidently assigned D gene. The sequenced sample consisted of peripheral blood or thyroid tissue (not recorded which). The clonotype originates from an adult woman with Graves' disease, either hyperthyroidism or ophthalmopathy (not recorded which). The DNA is TGTGCCAGCAGCTTAGTGTGGAAAGAGACCCAGTACTTC. This yields the protein CASSLVWKETQYF.